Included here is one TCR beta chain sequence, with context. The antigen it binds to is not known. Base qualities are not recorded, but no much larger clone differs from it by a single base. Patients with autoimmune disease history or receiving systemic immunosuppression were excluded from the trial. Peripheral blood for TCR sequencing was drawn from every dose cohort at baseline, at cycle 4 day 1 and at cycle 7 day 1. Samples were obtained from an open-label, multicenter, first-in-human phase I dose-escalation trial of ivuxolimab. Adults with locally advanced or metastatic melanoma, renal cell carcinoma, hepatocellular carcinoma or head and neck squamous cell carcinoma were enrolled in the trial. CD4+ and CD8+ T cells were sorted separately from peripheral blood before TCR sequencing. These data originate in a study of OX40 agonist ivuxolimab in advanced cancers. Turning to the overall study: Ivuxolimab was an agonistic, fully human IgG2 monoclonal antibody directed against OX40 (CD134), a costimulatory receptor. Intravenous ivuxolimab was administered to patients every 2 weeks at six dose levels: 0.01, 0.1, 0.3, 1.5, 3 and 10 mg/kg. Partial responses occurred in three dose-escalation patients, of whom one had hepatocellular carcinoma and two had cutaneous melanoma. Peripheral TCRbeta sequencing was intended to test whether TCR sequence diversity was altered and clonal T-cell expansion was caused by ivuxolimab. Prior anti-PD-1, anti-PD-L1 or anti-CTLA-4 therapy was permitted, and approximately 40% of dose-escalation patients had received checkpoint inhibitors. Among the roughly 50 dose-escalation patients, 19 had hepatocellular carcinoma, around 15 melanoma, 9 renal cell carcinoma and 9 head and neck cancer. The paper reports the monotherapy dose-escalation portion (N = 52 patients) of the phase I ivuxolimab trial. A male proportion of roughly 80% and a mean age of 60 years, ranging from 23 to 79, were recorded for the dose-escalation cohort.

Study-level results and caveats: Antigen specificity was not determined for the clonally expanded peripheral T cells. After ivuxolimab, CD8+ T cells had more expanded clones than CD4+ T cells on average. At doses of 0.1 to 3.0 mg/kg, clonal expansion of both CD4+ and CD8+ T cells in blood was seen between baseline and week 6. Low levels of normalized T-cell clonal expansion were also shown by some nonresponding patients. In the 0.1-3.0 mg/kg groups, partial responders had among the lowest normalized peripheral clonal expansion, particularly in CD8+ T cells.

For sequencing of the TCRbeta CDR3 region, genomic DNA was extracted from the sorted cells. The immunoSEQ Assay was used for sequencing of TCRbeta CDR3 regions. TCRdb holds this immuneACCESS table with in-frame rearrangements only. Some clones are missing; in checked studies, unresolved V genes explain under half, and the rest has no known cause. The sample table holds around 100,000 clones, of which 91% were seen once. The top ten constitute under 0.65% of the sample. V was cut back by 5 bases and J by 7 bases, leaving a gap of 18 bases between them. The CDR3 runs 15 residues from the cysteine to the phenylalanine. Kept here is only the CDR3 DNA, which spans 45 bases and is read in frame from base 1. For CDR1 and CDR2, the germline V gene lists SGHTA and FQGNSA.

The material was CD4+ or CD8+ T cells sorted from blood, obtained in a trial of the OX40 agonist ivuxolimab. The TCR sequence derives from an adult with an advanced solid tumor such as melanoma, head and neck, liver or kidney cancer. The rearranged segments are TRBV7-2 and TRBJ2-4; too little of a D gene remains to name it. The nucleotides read TGTGCCAGCAGCCTGACACACGGTCGATTGAACATTCAGTACTTC. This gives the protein CASSLTHGRLNIQYF.